The 29 T cell receptor beta chains below come from one sample, sequenced in a study of yellow fever vaccine responses in identical twins. TCRdb re-called the RT-PCR reads through MiXCR, storing one row per CDR3 protein. The table shows roughly 23,000 distinct CDR3 sequences, with around 77% occurring only once. Sequences were derived from T cells from blood (PBMCs), unsorted or a sorted subset (not recorded which), sampled before or after yellow fever vaccination (not recorded which). These receptor sequences come from a woman under 30 who received the yellow fever vaccine.

The chain recombines TRBV12-3 or TRBV12-4 with TRBJ2-2; D uncertain. The CDR3 has 13 amino acids. V gave up 3 bases and J gave up 6 bases, with 8 bases separating them. The CDR3 nucleotides are TGTGCCAGCAGTTTCTTCGGCTCCGGGGAGCTGTTTTTT. Translated, it gives CASSFFGSGELFF.

The V call is TRBV10-1, the J call TRBJ2-2, with 7 positions matching TRBD1. The CDR3 spans 14 residues. In germline, CDR1 is WNHNN, CDR2 SYGVQD (reference sequence). Trimming took 8 bases from V and 0 from J; bases not matched to a gene: 3. CDR3: CASRGQSNTGELFF. In DNA form, the CDR3 reads TGCGCCAGCCGGGGACAGTCGAACACCGGGGAGCTGTTTTTT.

This clonotype was counted a single time. The chain has TRBV23-1 and TRBJ2-7, with a weak D call TRBD1 (6 bases). TRBV23-1 is classed as an ORF, of uncertain function. V was pared by 2 bases and J by 3 bases, with 14 bases between. This CDR3 is 15 amino acids long. The CDR3 sequence: CASSQTGWEVYEQYV. The CDR3 DNA is TGCGCCAGCAGTCAAACAGGGTGGGAAGTCTACGAGCAGTACGTC.

The V call is TRBV29-1, the J call TRBJ2-1, with D unresolved. V was pared by 3 bases and J by 0 bases, with 15 bases between. The V gene's germline CDR1 is SQVTM and CDR2 ANQGSEA. The CDR3 consists of 16 residues. The CDR3 coding sequence is TGCAGCGTTGAGGCCTCTGCGCGGCTCTCCTACAATGAGCAGTTCTTC. It specifies CSVEASARLSYNEQFF.

V and J are TRBV28 and TRBJ2-7, with D possibly matching TRBD1 (6 bases). The CDR3 sequence is 16 residues long. Between the trimmed V and J ends, which lost 5 bases and 3 bases, there was a span of 20 bases. Germline CDR1 and CDR2: MDHEN and SYDVKM. The CDR3 reads CASSLDRNRMGYEQYF. CDR3 bases: TGTGCCAGCAGTCTCGACAGGAATAGGATGGGCTACGAGCAGTACTTC.

Worth noting for this clonotype: At one boundary the junction diverges from the germline segment, which might be a read error. The chain employs TRBV2 and TRBJ1-2; D is unclear. The CDR3 covers 12 residues. CDR1 SNHLY and CDR2 FYNNEI come from the germline V gene. CDR3 protein: CASREGQYGYTF. CDR3 nucleotides: TGTGCCAGCAGAGAAGGGCAGTATGGCTACACCTTC.

This clonotype appeared once. This chain links TRBV20-1 with TRBJ2-7; no reliable D call. Trimming took off 1 base at V and 3 bases at J, with 10 bases between the two ends. The CDR3 has 13 residues. Looked up from germline, CDR1 is DFQATT and CDR2 is SNEGSKA (reference sequence). CDR3 DNA sequence: TGCAGTGCTAGAGGTGGCGGACGCTACGAGCAGTACGTC. This codes for CSARGGGRYEQYV.

The chain couples TRBV23-1 to TRBJ2-7; possible D gene TRBD2, 5 bases. TRBV23-1 is an open reading frame, and its role is uncertain. The V gene lost 5 bases and the J gene lost 7 bases, with 12 bases spanning the gap. The CDR3 is made up of 12 amino acids. DNA of the CDR3: TGCGCCAGCAGTTTGGACCCGGGAGAGCAGTACGTC. Its protein product is CASSLDPGEQYV.

This clonotype was counted once. The chain links TRBV7-2 to TRBJ2-1; D is possibly TRBD1 (6 bases). Germline V CDR1 and CDR2: SGHTA, FQGNSA. The V end lost 7 bases, the J end lost 5 bases, and 12 bases lay between the germline ends. CDR3 length: 13 residues. The CDR3 DNA is TGTGCCAGCATCAGGGGAATCGACAATGAGCAGTTCTTC. It yields the protein CASIRGIDNEQFF. The entire variable domain, with the rest obtained from reference TRBV7-2 and TRBJ2-1, is as follows: GAGVSQSPSNKVTEKGKDVELRCDPISGHTALYWYRQSLGQGLEFLIYFQGNSAPDKSGLPSDRFSAERTGGSVSTLTIQRTQQEDSAVYLCASIRGIDNEQFFGPGTRLTVL.

The chain recombines TRBV7-2 with TRBJ2-1; D is unclear. V shed 5 bases and J shed 3 bases, with 8 bases lying between them. Germline V lookup: CDR1 SGHTA, CDR2 FQGNSA. The CDR3 covers 13 residues. CDR3 amino acids: CASSQHIYNEQFF. CDR3 in DNA: TGTGCCAGCAGCCAACACATCTACAATGAGCAGTTCTTC. Supplemented by reference TRBV7-2 and TRBJ2-1, the full variable domain reads GAGVSQSPSNKVTEKGKDVELRCDPISGHTALYWYRQSLGQGLEFLIYFQGNSAPDKSGLPSDRFSAERTGGSVSTLTIQRTQQEDSAVYLCASSQHIYNEQFFGPGTRLTVL.

V gene TRBV6-1 combines with J gene TRBJ2-1, with TRBD1 matching over 9 bases. The J segment lost 8 bases and the V segment lost 6 bases, leaving 5 bases of the junction unmatched. The CDR3 covers 13 residues. Germline V lookup: CDR1 MNHNS, CDR2 SASEGT. CDR3: CASRVRTGDEQFF. The DNA for the CDR3 is TGTGCCAGCAGGGTACGGACAGGGGATGAGCAGTTCTTC.

This chain links TRBV6-1 with TRBJ2-1, with 9 bases that match TRBD1. V lost 6 bases, J lost 3 bases, and 9 bases stayed unmatched. Germline values: CDR1 MNHNS, CDR2 SASEGT. The CDR3 is made up of 16 amino acids. Here the CDR3 reads CASRPTGTGNYNEQFF. The DNA for the CDR3 is TGTGCCAGCAGACCGACCGGGACAGGGAACTACAATGAGCAGTTCTTC.

The chain uses TRBV7-8 and TRBJ2-5; D unclear. CDR3 length: 13 residues. The V end was cut by 2 bases, the J end by 2 bases, with 6 bases between. In germline, CDR1 is SGHVS, CDR2 FQNEAQ. The CDR3 DNA reads TGTGCCAGCAGCTTAAACAGACAAGAGACCCAGTACTTC. This gives the protein CASSLNRQETQYF.

CDR3 DNA sequence: TGCGCCAGCAGCCAAGAAGCGGATACTAACTACGAGCAGTACTTC. It specifies CASSQEADTNYEQYF. This chain links TRBV4-1 with TRBJ2-7; perhaps TRBD2 as D (5 bases). Trimming removed 0 bases at V and 3 bases at J, with 12 bases between. Germline values: CDR1 MGHRA, CDR2 YSYEKL. This CDR3 is 15 amino acids long.

The chain combines TRBV6-1 with TRBJ2-2; 8 nucleotides agree with TRBD2. The V and J ends lost 8 bases and 2 bases, in that order; junction bases with no gene match: 7. The CDR3 is made up of 15 amino acids. Germline V gives CDR1 MNHNS, CDR2 SASEGT. The DNA for the CDR3 is TGTGCCAGCCGTCGCGCGGGAGGTAACACCGGGGAGCTGTTTTTT. Its translation: CASRRAGGNTGELFF.

V is TRBV7-6 and J is TRBJ2-4, with 8 bases that match TRBD1. Germline values: CDR1 SGHVS, CDR2 FNYEAQ. The CDR3 loop spans 13 amino acids. V lost 1 base, J lost 7 bases, and 0 bases stayed unmatched. The CDR3 region is CASSLGQGNIQYF. CDR3 sequence (DNA): TGTGCCAGCAGCTTAGGACAGGGGAACATTCAGTACTTC.

This clonotype appeared once. The chain has TRBV6-2 or TRBV6-3 and TRBJ2-2; the match to TRBD2 covers 7 bases. Per the germline V gene, CDR1 is MNHEY and CDR2 is SVGEGT. This CDR3 region has 15 residues. With V trimmed by 2 bases and J by 3 bases, 3 bases remained unmatched. Written as DNA, the CDR3 is TGTGCCAGCAGTTACGCGGGGGAGGACACCGGGGAGCTGTTTTTT. Its protein product is CASSYAGEDTGELFF.

The chain links TRBV7-6 to TRBJ2-5, with D perhaps TRBD2 (5 bases). Germline CDR1 reads SGHVS; CDR2 reads FNYEAQ. V dropped 1 base and J dropped 3 bases, with 18 bases sitting between them. The CDR3 sequence is 17 residues long. CDR3 loop: CASSLGLVRVGEETQYF. The CDR3, as DNA: TGTGCCAGCAGCTTAGGTCTTGTGCGGGTTGGGGAAGAGACCCAGTACTTC.

V usage is TRBV4-3 and J usage is TRBJ2-3; 10 bases are a match to TRBD2. The germline V gene has CDR1 LGHNA and CDR2 YSLEER. V lost 3 bases, J lost 3 bases, and 9 bases stayed unmatched. This CDR3 has 17 residues. The CDR3 nucleotides read TGCGCCAGCAGCCACCCCGAACTAGCGGGGAGGACAGATACGCAGTATTTT. Amino acid sequence: CASSHPELAGRTDTQYF.

This chain uses TRBV9 with TRBJ1-2, with TRBD1 identical over 7 bases. After removal of 2 bases from V and 4 bases from J, the junction contained 5 bases not matched to a gene. This CDR3 is 14 amino acids long. Germline V CDR1 and CDR2: SGDLS, YYNGEE. The CDR3 is CASSVGTDSYGYTF. In DNA, the CDR3 is TGTGCCAGCAGCGTTGGGACAGACTCCTATGGCTACACCTTC.

The chain uses TRBV11-2 and TRBJ1-3, with D hard to call. Per germline, CDR1 SGHAT and CDR2 FQNNGV. With 4 bases removed from V and 0 bases from J, the gap between germline ends came to 7 bases. This CDR3 is 14 amino acids long. CDR3 in amino acids: CASSSSHSGNTIYF. The CDR3, as DNA: TGTGCCAGCAGCTCCAGCCACTCTGGAAACACCATATATTTT. Looking up the rest from reference TRBV11-2 and TRBJ1-3 gives the full variable domain: EAGVAQSPRYKIIEKRQSVAFWCNPISGHATLYWYQQILGQGPKLLIQFQNNGVVDDSQLPKDRFSAERLKGVDSTLKIQPAKLEDSAVYLCASSSSHSGNTIYFGEGSWLTVV.

The chain combines TRBV29-1 with TRBJ2-1; 8 positions match TRBD1. The germline gives CDR1 SQVTM, CDR2 ANQGSEA. V dropped 8 bases and J dropped 4; count of bases not matched to a gene: 4. The CDR3 extends over 12 amino acids. The CDR3 DNA sequence: TGCAGCTACGGGGACAGGTACAATGAGCAGTTCTTC. It codes for CSYGDRYNEQFF.

The genes are TRBV11-3 and TRBJ2-1; unclear D gene. This CDR3 is 12 amino acids long. Looked up from germline, CDR1 is SGHNT and CDR2 is YENEEA. V was pared by 1 base and J by 8 bases, with 6 bases between. The CDR3 nucleotides read TGTGCCAGCAGCTTAGTTTGGCATGAGCAGTTCTTC. Amino acid sequence: CASSLVWHEQFF. The entire variable domain, with the rest obtained from reference TRBV11-3 and TRBJ2-1, is as follows: EAGVVQSPRYKIIEKKQPVAFWCNPISGHNTLYWYLQNLGQGPELLIRYENEEAVDDSQLPKDRFSAERLKGVDSTLKIQPAELGDSAVYLCASSLVWHEQFFGPGTRLTVL.

The V gene is TRBV10-3, the J gene TRBJ1-5; D call uncertain. Deletions cut 1 base from V and 4 bases from J, with 14 bases between. This CDR3 has 16 amino acids. Germline CDR1 ENHRY, CDR2 SYGVKD. Here the CDR3 DNA reads TGTGCCATCAGTGAGTTGGGGTATTGGGAAAATCAGCCCCAGCATTTT. Amino acid sequence: CAISELGYWENQPQHF.

In nucleotides, the CDR3 is TGTGCCAGCAGCGTTTTCGGTCAGCCCCAGCATTTT. It codes for CASSVFGQPQHF. The chain combines TRBV13 with TRBJ1-5; D unresolved. The germline CDR1 and CDR2 sequences are PRHDT and FYEKMQ (reference sequence). There are 12 residues in the CDR3. V shed 5 bases and J shed 6 bases, with 8 bases lying between them.

The chain combines TRBV20-1 with TRBJ2-7, with a weak D call TRBD2 (5 bases). CDR1 and CDR2 from the germline V gene are DFQATT and SNEGSKA (reference sequence). Deletions cut 4 bases from V and 0 bases from J, with 13 bases between. The CDR3 covers 14 residues. The CDR3 here is CSATTHSVSYEQYF. As DNA, the CDR3 is TGCAGTGCTACAACACATAGCGTCTCCTACGAGCAGTACTTC.

The chain has TRBV29-1 and TRBJ2-5, with TRBD1 as a possible D gene (6 bases). Trimming removed 6 bases from V and 4 bases from J, with 15 bases in between. The CDR3 spans 13 residues. Germline-derived CDR1 and CDR2 are SQVTM and ANQGSEA. In DNA, the CDR3 is TGCAGCGTACAGGGTAATGGGGGAGAGACCCAGTACTTC. This translates into CSVQGNGGETQYF.

The chain is built from TRBV20-1 and TRBJ2-7, with D unresolved. The length of the CDR3 is 14 residues. V was clipped by 0 bases and J by 6 bases, with 15 bases between them. In germline, CDR1 is DFQATT, CDR2 SNEGSKA (reference sequence). The CDR3 nucleotides read TGCAGTGCTAGAGATTTGGCGAGGCTTGGCGAGCAGTACTTC. Translation gives CSARDLARLGEQYF.

The genes are TRBV12-3 or TRBV12-4 and TRBJ1-2; D uncertain. Between the trimmed V and J ends, which lost 8 bases and 4 bases, there was a span of 8 bases. The CDR3 sequence is 11 residues long. CDR3 DNA: TGTGCCAGCTCCCCCGGCTATGGCTACACCTTC. Translated, it gives CASSPGYGYTF.